The subject of this entry is one T cell receptor (beta chain). The sample comes from a study of blood T cell repertoires in COVID-19. Across the whole study: The study drew acute and convalescent COVID-19 samples from the United States, Italy and Spain. T cells, B-cell-depleted T cells, or PBMCs supplied cDNA or gDNA.

The junction had 2 bases not matched to a gene; V was cut back by 6 bases and J by 6 bases. Germline assignment: CDR1 DFQATT and CDR2 SNEGSKA (reference sequence). CDR3 length: 11 residues. Source study methods: Amplification from reference gene primers served as the basis for estimated nucleated cell counts. Sequencing used immunoSEQ multiplex PCR; TCRdb keeps in-frame clones, though not all of them. That table furnishes V, J and clone size, whereas the DNA furnished D and trimming. Of 140,000 or so clones listed, about 86% are singletons. The material sequenced was peripheral blood. This rearrangement joins TRBV20-1 to TRBJ1-2; 9 positions match TRBD1. This receptor was identified in a woman aged 80 or over with acute or convalescent COVID-19. This CDR3 reads CSARDRDGYTF. The CDR3, as DNA: TGCAGTGCCCGGGACAGGGATGGCTACACCTTC.